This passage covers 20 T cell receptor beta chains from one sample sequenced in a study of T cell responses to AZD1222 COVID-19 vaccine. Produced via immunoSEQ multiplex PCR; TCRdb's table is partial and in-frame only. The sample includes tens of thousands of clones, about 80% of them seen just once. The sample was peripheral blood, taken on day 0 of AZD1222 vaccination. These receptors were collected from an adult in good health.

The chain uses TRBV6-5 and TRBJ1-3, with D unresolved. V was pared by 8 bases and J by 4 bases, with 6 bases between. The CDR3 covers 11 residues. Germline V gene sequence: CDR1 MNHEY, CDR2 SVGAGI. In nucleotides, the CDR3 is TGTGCCAGCCAAATGGGAAACACCATATATTTT. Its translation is CASQMGNTIYF.

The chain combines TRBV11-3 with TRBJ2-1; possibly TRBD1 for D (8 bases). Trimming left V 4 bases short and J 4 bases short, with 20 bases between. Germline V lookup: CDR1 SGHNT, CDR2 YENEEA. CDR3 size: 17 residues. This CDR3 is CASSSRKQGGKYNEQFF. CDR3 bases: TGTGCCAGCAGCTCTAGAAAACAGGGGGGGAAATACAATGAGCAGTTCTTC.

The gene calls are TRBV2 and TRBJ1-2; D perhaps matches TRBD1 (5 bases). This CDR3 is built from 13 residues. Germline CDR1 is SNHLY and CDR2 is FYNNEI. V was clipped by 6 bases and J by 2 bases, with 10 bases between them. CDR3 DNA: TGTGCCAGCAGCCAGACAGAAAACTATGGCTACACCTTC. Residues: CASSQTENYGYTF.

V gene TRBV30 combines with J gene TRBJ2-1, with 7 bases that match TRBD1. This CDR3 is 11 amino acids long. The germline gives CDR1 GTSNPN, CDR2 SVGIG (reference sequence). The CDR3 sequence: CARDSYNEQFF. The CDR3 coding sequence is TGTGCGAGGGACAGCTACAATGAGCAGTTCTTC.

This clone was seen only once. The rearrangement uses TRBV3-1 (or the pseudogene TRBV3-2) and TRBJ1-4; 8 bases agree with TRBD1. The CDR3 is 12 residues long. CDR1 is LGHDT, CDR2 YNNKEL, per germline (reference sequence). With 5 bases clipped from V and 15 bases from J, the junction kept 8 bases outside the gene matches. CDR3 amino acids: CASSFRTGYLFF. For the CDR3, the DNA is TGTGCCAGCAGCTTCCGGACAGGGTATTTGTTTTTT.

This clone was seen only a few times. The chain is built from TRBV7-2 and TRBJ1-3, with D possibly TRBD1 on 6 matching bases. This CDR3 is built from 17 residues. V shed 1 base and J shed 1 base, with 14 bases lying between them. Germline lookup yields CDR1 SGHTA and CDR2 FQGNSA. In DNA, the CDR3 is TGTGCCAGCAGCTTAGGACCAACCAGGGGATCTGGAAACACCATATATTTT. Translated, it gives CASSLGPTRGSGNTIYF.

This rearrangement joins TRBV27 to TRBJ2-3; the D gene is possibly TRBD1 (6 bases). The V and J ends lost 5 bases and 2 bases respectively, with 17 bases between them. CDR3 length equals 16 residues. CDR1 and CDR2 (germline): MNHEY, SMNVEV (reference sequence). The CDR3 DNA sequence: TGTGCCAGCAGTGCCAACTTCAGGGGCGTCACAGATACGCAGTATTTT. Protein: CASSANFRGVTDTQYF.

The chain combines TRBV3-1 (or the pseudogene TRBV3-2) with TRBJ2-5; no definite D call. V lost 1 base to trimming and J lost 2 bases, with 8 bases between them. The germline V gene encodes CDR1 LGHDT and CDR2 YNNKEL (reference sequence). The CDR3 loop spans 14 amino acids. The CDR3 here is CASSQGVQQETQYF. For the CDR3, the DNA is TGTGCCAGCAGCCAAGGTGTCCAGCAAGAGACCCAGTACTTC.

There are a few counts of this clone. In DNA, the CDR3 is TGTGCCAGCAGTCGGTACGGGTCGGTGCAGAGCTCCTATAATTCACCCCTCCACTTT. Translating gives CASSRYGSVQSSYNSPLHF. The chain carries TRBV27 and TRBJ1-6; D ambiguous. Looked up from germline, CDR1 is MNHEY and CDR2 is SMNVEV (reference sequence). The CDR3 has 19 residues. Trimming cost V 5 bases and J 0 bases, with 20 bases left between them.

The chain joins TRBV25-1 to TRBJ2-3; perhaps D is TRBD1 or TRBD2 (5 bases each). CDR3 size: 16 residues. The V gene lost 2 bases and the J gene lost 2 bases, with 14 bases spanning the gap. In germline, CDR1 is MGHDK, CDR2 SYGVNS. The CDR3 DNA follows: TGTGCCAGCAGTGAACGACGGGGCGGCCCCACAGATACGCAGTATTTT. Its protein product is CASSERRGGPTDTQYF. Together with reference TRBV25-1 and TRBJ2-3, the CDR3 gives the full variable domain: EADIYQTPRYLVIGTGKKITLECSQTMGHDKMYWYQQDPGMELHLIHYSYGVNSTEKGDLSSESTVSRIRTEHFPLTLESARPSHTSQYLCASSERRGGPTDTQYFGPGTRLTVL.

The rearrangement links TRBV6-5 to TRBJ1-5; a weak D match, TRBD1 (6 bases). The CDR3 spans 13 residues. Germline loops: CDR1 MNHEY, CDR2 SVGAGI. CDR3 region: CAGAATGNQPQHF. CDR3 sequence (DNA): TGTGCGGGGGCTGCCACTGGCAATCAGCCCCAGCATTTT.

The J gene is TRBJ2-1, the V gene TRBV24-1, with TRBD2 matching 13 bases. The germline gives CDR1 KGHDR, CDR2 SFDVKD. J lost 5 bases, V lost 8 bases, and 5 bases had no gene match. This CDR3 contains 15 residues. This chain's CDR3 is CATTEGLAGNNEQFF. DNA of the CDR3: TGTGCCACCACCGAGGGACTAGCGGGGAACAATGAGCAGTTCTTC.

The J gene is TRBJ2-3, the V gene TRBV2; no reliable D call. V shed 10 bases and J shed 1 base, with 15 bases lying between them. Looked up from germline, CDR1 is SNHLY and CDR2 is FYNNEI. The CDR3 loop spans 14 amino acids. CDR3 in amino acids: CATRLTWGTDTQYF. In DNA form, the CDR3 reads TGTGCCACCAGACTGACTTGGGGCACAGATACGCAGTATTTT.

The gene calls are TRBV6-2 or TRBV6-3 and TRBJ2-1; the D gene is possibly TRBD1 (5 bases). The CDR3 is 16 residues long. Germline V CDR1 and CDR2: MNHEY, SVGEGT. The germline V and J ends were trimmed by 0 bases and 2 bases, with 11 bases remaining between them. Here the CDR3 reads CASSYSGRGTYNEQFF. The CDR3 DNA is TGTGCCAGCAGTTACTCGGGTAGGGGCACCTACAATGAGCAGTTCTTC.

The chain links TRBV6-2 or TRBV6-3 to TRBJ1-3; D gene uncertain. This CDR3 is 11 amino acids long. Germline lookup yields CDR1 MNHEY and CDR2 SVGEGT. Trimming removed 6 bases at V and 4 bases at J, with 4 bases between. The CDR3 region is CASSQGNTIYF. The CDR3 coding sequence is TGTGCCAGCAGCCAAGGAAACACCATATATTTT.

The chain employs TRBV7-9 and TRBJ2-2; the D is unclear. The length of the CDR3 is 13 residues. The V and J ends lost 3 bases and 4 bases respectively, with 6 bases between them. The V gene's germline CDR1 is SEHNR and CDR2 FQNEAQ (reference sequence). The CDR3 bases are TGTGCCAGCAGCTTGCAAGCCACCGGGGAGCTGTTTTTT. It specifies CASSLQATGELFF.

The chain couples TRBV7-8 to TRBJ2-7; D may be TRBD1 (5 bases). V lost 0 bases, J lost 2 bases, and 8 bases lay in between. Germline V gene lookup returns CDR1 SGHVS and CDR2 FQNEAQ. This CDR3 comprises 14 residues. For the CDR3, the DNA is TGTGCCAGCAGCTTAGCGGCAGGGACCTACGAGCAGTACTTC. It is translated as CASSLAAGTYEQYF.

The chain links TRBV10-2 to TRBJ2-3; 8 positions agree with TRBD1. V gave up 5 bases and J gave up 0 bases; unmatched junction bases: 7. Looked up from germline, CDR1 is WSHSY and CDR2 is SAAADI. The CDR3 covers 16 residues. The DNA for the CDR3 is TGCGCCAGCAGTAACCTCCGGGACAGGAGCACAGATACGCAGTATTTT. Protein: CASSNLRDRSTDTQYF.

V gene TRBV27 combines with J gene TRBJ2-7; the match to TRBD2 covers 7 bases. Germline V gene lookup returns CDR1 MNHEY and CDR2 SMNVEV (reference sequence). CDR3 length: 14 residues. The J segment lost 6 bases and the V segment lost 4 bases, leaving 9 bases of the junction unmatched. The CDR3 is CASSSPAGEIEQYF. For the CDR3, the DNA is TGTGCCAGCAGTTCTCCTGCGGGGGAAATCGAGCAGTACTTC.

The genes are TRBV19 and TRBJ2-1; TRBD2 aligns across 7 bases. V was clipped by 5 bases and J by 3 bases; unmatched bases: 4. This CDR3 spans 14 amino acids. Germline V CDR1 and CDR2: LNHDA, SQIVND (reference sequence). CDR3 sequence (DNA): TGTGCCAGTAGTGGGCCGGGGGGCTACAATGAGCAGTTCTTC. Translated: CASSGPGGYNEQFF. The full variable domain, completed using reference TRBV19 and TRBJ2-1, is DGGITQSPKYLFRKEGQNVTLSCEQNLNHDAMYWYRQDPGQGLRLIYYSQIVNDFQKGDIAEGYSVSREKKESFPLTVTSAQKNPTAFYLCASSGPGGYNEQFFGPGTRLTVL.